This T cell receptor (beta chain) is from a study of Graves' ophthalmopathy and Graves' hyperthyroidism listed by TCRdb under 2018. At the level of the whole study: Peripheral blood was collected at initial diagnosis, prior to any treatment. In total, over 130 blood samples were TCR-sequenced: roughly 45 ophthalmopathy, some 80 hyperthyroidism and approximately 17 hyperthyroidism-to-ophthalmopathy patients. In more than five hyperthyroidism patients, the T-cell repertoires found in thyroid tissue were compared with those found in blood. A discovery set of more than 90 patients (43 ophthalmopathy, around 57 stable hyperthyroidism) was enrolled to explore V-J signatures distinguishing ophthalmopathy from hyperthyroidism. Following sample collection, hyperthyroidism patients were given methimazole at a starting dose of 30 mg daily, and ophthalmopathy patients were given high-dose intravenous methylprednisolone. An independent validation cohort comprised 18 hyperthyroidism patients and 15 to 17 patients who later progressed from hyperthyroidism to ophthalmopathy. TCR beta repertoire signatures were used to distinguish Graves' ophthalmopathy from Graves' hyperthyroidism and to predict progression to ophthalmopathy. On the study overall, not on this receptor specifically: In validation, the model predicted ophthalmopathy progression with 70.59% sensitivity and approximately 72% specificity; some 13 predicted patients were CT-confirmed with GO in a median of about 6.2 months. No statistical method was used to predetermine the sample size, and group allocation was not hidden from the investigators. Most expanded thyroid clonotypes with a frequency above 0.001 also appeared in blood, which suggests that blood repertoires may reflect the immune response in the thyroid. In cross-validation, the 13-signature model distinguished ophthalmopathy from stable hyperthyroidism with almost 90% sensitivity and approximately 81% specificity, and in the test set the corresponding values were 80% and 75%.

TCR beta CDR3 regions were amplified from RNA transcripts for repertoire sequencing. The first round was an RT-PCR using HTBI primers with the Qiagen OneStep RT-PCR kit, and this first round was followed by a second-round multiplex PCR, then size selection and purification. The libraries underwent paired-end sequencing with 100 bp reads on an Illumina HiSeq2000. Under the source paper's analysis protocol: SOAPnuke was used for read processing, and reads with adapters, uncalled bases, a mean Phred below 15, or no exact constant-primer or identifier match were discarded. High-quality paired reads were merged with COPE v1.2.5. Each unique nucleotide sequence was treated as a clonotype, and MiTCR v1.1 was used to align the clonotypes to the IMGT TRB V, D and J references. The analysis was limited to V-J combinations with a frequency above 0.0001, which together covered 98% to 99.2% of repertoires. For each V-J combination, a TCR clonal expansion and chaos score was defined as F50 clonal expansion divided by the chaos observed in the TCRdist matrix. Welch's t-statistics and random forest were used to reduce features to about a dozen V-J combinations, which were fed into a naive Bayes classifier. The similarity between thyroid and blood repertoires was quantified using the Morisita-Horn index. TCRdb's own reprocessing of the public reads used fastp at Q25 and MiXCR and kept productive beta chains. One record per CDR3 amino acid sequence lists the most common genes and DNA. None of the V and J calls come from the authors' own analysis; TCRdb made them. The sample includes 500,000 to 800,000 distinct CDR3 sequences, with just over 40% observed a single time. Under 3.5% of the sample lies in the top ten.

A few counts support this clonotype. Its specific antigen is unknown. Per-base qualities were not stored, and no clone one base away is much larger. The ophthalmopathy patients had moderately to severely active disease, with a Clinical Activity Score of 3 or higher, a NOSPECS grade of 4 or higher, and a disease duration of less than 3 months. Patients were excluded if they had other autoimmune diseases, uncontrolled infections, pregnancy or lactation. Diagnosis relied on clinical symptoms, serum thyroxine, TRAb, thyroid ultrasound and orbital computed tomography. Ficoll-Paque density gradient centrifugation was used to isolate PBMCs from 8 to 10 ml of fresh peripheral blood. Trizol reagent was used to extract the total RNA, and its quality was then checked on an Agilent 2100 Bioanalyzer. Cut back by 5 bases and 3 bases, the V and J ends lie 14 bases apart. The CDR3, cysteine through phenylalanine, is 15 amino acids long. The read is trimmed to its CDR3 DNA, 45 bases read in frame from base 1. In the germline V gene, CDR1 corresponds to SGHAT and CDR2 to FQNNGV.

The sample taken for sequencing was peripheral blood. The clonotype was recovered from an adult man with Graves' ophthalmopathy. The chain is made from TRBV11-2 and TRBJ1-5, and possibly TRBD1, on 5 matching bases. The CDR3 loop reads CASSQNDRTNQPQHF. In nucleotide form, the sequence is TGTGCCAGCAGCCAGAACGACAGAACCAATCAGCCCCAGCATTTT.